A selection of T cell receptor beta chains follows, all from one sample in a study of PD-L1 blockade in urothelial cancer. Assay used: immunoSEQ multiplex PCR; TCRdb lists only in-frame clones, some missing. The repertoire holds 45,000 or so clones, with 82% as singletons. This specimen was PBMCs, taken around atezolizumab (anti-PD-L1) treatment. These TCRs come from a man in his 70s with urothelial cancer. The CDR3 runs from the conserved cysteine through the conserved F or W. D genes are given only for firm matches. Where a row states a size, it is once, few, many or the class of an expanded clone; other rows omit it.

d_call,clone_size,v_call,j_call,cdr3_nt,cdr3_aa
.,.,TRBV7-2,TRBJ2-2,TGTGCCAGCAGCTTAGCGGGAGGTGGCACCGGGGAGCTGTTTTTT,CASSLAGGGTGELFF
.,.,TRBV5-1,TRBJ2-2,TGCGCCAGCAGCTCTAAAGCGGAGCCGAACACCGGGGAGCTGTTTTTT,CASSSKAEPNTGELFF
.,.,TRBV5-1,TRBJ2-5,TGCGCCAGCTGCCCCACAGGTATTAGGGAGACCCAGTACTTC,CASCPTGIRETQYF
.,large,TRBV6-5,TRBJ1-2,TGTGCCAGCAGCCCCCCGGGATACTATGGCTACACCTTC,CASSPPGYYGYTF
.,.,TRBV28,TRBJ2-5,TGTGCCAGCAGCCCGATACTTCGTAAGACCCAGTACTTC,CASSPILRKTQYF
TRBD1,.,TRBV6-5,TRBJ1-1,TGTGCCAGCAGTTCGGGACAGGGGGCATGGAACACTGAAGCTTTCTTT,CASSSGQGAWNTEAFF
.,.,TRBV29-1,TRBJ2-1,TGCAGCGTGGGGGAGGACAGGATGTTCTTC,CSVGEDRMFF
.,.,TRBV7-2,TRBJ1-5,TGTGCCAGCAGCTTAACAGGGCAGTACAATCAGCCCCAGCATTTT,CASSLTGQYNQPQHF
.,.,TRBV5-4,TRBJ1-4,TGTGCCAGCAGGGCGGGGACTGGTAATGAAAAACTGTTTTTT,CASRAGTGNEKLFF
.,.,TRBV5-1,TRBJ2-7,TGCGCCAGCAGCTTGGCGGCAGGCGGACGGGGCGAGCAGTACTTC,CASSLAAGGRGEQYF
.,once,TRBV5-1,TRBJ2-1,TGCGCCAGCACCCCTTCGGGAGAATCTTACAATGAGCAGTTCTTC,CASTPSGESYNEQFF
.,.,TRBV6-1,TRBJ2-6,TGTGCCAGCAGTGAAGCTTCGGGGGGCTCTAGCTCTGGGGCCAACGTCCTGACTTTC,CASSEASGGSSSGANVLTF
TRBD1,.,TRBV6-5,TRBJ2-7,TGTGCCAGCAGTTCCGACAGGGCTGCCTACGAGCAGTACTTC,CASSSDRAAYEQYF
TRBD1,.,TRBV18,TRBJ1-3,TGTGCCAGCTCACCGCTCCTTGACAGGGTCTCTGGAAACACCATATATTTT,CASSPLLDRVSGNTIYF
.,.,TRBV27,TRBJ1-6,TGTGCCAGCAGTTTACGACCGGGGGGGGGATCACCCCTCCACTTT,CASSLRPGGGSPLHF
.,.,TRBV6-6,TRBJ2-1,TGTGCCAGCAGTTACAACTTATACTACAATGAGCAGTTCTTC,CASSYNLYYNEQFF
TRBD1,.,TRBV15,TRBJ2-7,TGTGCCACCAGCAGGACAGGGGGGGGCGAGCAGTACTTC,CATSRTGGGEQYF
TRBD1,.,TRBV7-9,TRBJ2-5,TGTGCCAGCAGCTTAGCTCGCCAGGGGGCGATCGAGACCCAGTACTTC,CASSLARQGAIETQYF
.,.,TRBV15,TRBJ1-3,TGTGCCACCAGCAGAGGTTGGTGGACTACTGGAAACACCATATATTTT,CATSRGWWTTGNTIYF
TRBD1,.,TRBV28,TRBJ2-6,TGTGCCAGCAGTTTACGACAGGGGATTAGCTCTGGGGCCAACGTCCTGACTTTC,CASSLRQGISSGANVLTF
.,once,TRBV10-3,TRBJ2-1,TGTGCCATCAGTGAGTCAGAAAACCCACTCCTGTTCTTC,CAISESENPLLFF
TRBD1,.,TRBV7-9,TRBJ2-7,TGTGCCAGCAGAGGGACAGGGGGCAACTACGAGCAGTACTTC,CASRGTGGNYEQYF
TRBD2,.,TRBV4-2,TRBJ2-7,TGTGCCAGCAGCCAAGATCCACAGCGGGGGGGCCTGTCCTACGAGCAGTACTTC,CASSQDPQRGGLSYEQYF
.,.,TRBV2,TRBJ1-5,TGTGCCAGCAGGTCAGGGGCTGGGCCCCAGCATTTT,CASRSGAGPQHF
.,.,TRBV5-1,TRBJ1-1,TGCGCCAGCAGCTTGGTGGGGCAGAACACTGAAGCTTTCTTT,CASSLVGQNTEAFF
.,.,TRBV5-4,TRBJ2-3,TGTGCCAGCAGCTTTTTCCCGTCAGGGTCTAGGACAGATACGCAGTATTTT,CASSFFPSGSRTDTQYF